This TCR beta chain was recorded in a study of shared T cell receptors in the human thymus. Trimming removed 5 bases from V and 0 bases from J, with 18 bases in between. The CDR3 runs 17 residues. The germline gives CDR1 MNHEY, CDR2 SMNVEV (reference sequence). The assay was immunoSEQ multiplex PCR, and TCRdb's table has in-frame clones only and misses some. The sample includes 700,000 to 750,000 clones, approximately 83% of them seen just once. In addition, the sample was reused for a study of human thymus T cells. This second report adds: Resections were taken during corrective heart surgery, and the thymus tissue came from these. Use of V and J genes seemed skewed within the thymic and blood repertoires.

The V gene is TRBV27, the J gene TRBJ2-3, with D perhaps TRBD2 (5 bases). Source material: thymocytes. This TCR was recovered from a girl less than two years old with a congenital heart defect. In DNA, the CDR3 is TGTGCCAGCAGTAAACCTAACGGGGATCCGAGCACAGATACGCAGTATTTT. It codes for CASSKPNGDPSTDTQYF.